This TCR beta chain was found in a study of shared clonotypes between healthy human individuals. Study outcomes and limitations: Naive CD4 clonotypes were shared across a handful of donors at about 5.3%.

Trimming cost V 0 bases and J 4 bases, with 15 bases left between them. The CDR3 is 15 residues long. Germline V gene data show CDR1 as GTSNPN and CDR2 as SVGIG (reference sequence). In regard to this clone: Its target is not known.

In replicate PCRs of sorted subsets, roughly 210 ng DNA, tens of thousands of T cell genomes, was used. Produced via immunoSEQ multiplex PCR; TCRdb's table is partial and in-frame only. The profile shows around 2.5 million clones, over 85% of them singletons. All donors qualified as healthy HIV-negative adults and had experienced no recent acute infections or vaccinations. The chain links TRBV30 to TRBJ1-2; D might be TRBD1 (5 bases). Sequencing used naive CD4+ T cells from PBMCs. Documented subset: CD45RA+ positively selected. The receptor was derived from a man between 18 and 29 years old in good health. Some clones in this sample may be carry-over from other donors' samples. The CDR3 is CAWSVRGGTIYGYTF. Written as DNA, the CDR3 is TGTGCCTGGAGTGTACGGGGAGGGACGATCTATGGCTACACCTTC. The full variable domain, with the rest looked up from reference TRBV30 and TRBJ1-2, is SQTIHQWPATLVQPVGSPLSLECTVEGTSNPNLYWYRQAAGRGLQLLFYSVGIGQISSEVPQNLSASRPQDRQFILSSKKLLLSDSGFYLCAWSVRGGTIYGYTFGSGTRLTVV.